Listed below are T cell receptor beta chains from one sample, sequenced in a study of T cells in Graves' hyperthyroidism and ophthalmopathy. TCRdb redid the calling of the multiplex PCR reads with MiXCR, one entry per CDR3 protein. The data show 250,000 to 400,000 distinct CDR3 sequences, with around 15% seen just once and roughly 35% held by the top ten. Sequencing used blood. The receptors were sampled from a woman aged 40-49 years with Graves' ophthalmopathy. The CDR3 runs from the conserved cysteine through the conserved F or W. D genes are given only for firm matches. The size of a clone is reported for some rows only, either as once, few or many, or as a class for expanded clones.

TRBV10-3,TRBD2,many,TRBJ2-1,CATERGGGEEQFF,TGTGCCACCGAGCGGGGGGGCGGAGAGGAGCAGTTCTTC
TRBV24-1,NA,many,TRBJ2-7,CATSDDSLKGEQYF,TGTGCCACCAGTGACGACTCTTTAAAGGGGGAGCAGTACTTC
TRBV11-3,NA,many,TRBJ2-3,CASSLERRTDTQYF,TGTGCCAGCAGCTTAGAGCGGCGTACAGATACGCAGTATTTT
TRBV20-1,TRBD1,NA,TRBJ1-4,CSAREKTGRNEKLFF,TGCAGTGCTAGGGAAAAGACAGGGCGGAATGAAAAACTGTTTTTT
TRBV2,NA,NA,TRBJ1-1,CASTQTRQASRGTEAFF,TGTGCCAGCACCCAGACAAGACAGGCTAGCAGGGGTACTGAAGCTTTCTTT
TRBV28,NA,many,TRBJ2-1,CASSLSGAYNEQFF,TGTGCCAGCAGTCTCTCGGGGGCATACAATGAGCAGTTCTTC
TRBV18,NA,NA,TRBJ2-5,CASSPSGAETQYF,TGTGCCAGCTCACCAAGCGGCGCGGAGACCCAGTACTTC
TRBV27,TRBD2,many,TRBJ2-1,CASSLGGAYNEQFF,TGTGCCAGCAGTTTGGGGGGGGCCTACAATGAGCAGTTCTTC
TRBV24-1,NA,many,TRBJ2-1,CATSAGRVNWDEQFF,TGTGCCACCAGTGCCGGCCGGGTGAACTGGGATGAGCAGTTCTTC
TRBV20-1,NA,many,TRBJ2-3,CSAGVLIGGTQYF,TGCAGTGCTGGGGTCTTAATCGGGGGAACGCAGTATTTT
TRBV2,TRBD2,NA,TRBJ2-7,CASSEALWTSFDEQYF,TGTGCCAGCAGTGAAGCGCTTTGGACTAGCTTCGACGAGCAGTACTTC
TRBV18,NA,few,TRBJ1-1,CASSPQGTLTEAFF,TGTGCCAGCTCACCACAGGGAACCCTCACTGAAGCTTTCTTT
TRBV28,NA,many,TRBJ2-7,CASRGNREASYEQYF,TGTGCCAGCAGGGGAAACAGGGAAGCTTCCTACGAGCAGTACTTC
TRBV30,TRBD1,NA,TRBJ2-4,CAWAMTGGASKNIQYF,TGTGCCTGGGCAATGACAGGGGGCGCTTCCAAAAACATTCAGTACTTC
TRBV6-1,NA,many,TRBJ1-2,CAHGGQAASGYTF,TGTGCCCATGGTGGGCAGGCCGCGTCCGGCTACACCTTC
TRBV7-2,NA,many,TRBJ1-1,CASSLLGTGGTEAFF,TGTGCCAGCAGCCTATTAGGGACGGGTGGTACTGAAGCTTTCTTT
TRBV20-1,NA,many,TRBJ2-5,CSATGTFYQETQYF,TGCAGTGCTACGGGGACGTTCTATCAAGAGACCCAGTACTTC
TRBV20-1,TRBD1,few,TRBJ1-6,CSARGAGTATSPLHF,TGCAGTGCTAGAGGAGCCGGGACAGCCACTTCACCCCTCCACTTT
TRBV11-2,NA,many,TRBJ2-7,CASSLELYEQYF,TGTGCCAGCAGCTTAGAATTGTACGAGCAGTACTTC
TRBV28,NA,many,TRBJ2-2,CASKAFGELFF,TGTGCCAGCAAAGCGTTCGGGGAGCTGTTTTTT
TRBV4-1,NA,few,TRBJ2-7,CASSQDWGESSYEQYF,TGCGCCAGCAGCCAAGATTGGGGCGAAAGCTCCTACGAGCAGTACTTC
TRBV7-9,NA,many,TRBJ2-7,CASSLTGVTYEQYF,TGTGCCAGCAGCTTGACGGGAGTTACCTACGAGCAGTACTTC
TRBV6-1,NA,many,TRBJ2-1,CASGEAHNEQFF,TGTGCCAGCGGGGAAGCACACAATGAGCAGTTCTTC
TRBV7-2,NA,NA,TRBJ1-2,CASSPTAAGGGYTF,TGTGCCAGCAGCCCAACAGCGGCGGGGGGTGGCTACACCTTC
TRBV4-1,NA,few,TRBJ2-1,CASSQSVAINEQFF,TGCGCCAGCAGCCAATCGGTAGCGATCAATGAGCAGTTCTTC
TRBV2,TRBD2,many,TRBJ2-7,CASREERERPYEQYF,TGTGCCAGCAGGGAGGAGCGGGAGCGCCCCTACGAGCAGTACTTC
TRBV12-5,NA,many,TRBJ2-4,CASGSLLDGAIAKNIQYF,TGTGCCAGTGGTTCACTCCTGGACGGAGCTATAGCCAAAAACATTCAGTACTTC
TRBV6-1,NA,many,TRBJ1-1,CASRLGAGEGTEAFF,TGTGCCAGCAGGCTCGGGGCTGGGGAGGGAACTGAAGCTTTCTTT
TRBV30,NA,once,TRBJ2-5,CAWSPRETQYF,TGTGCCTGGAGCCCGCGGGAGACCCAGTACTTC
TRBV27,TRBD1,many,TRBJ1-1,CASSRDRGNTEAFF,TGTGCCAGCAGTCGGGACAGGGGGAACACTGAAGCTTTCTTT
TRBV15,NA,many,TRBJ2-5,CATSRVAGLQETQYF,TGTGCCACCAGCAGAGTGGCGGGGCTTCAAGAGACCCAGTACTTC
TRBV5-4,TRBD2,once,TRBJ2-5,CASQIGTSGQETQYF,TGTGCCAGCCAAATTGGGACTAGCGGCCAAGAGACCCAGTACTTC
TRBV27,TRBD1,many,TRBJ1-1,CASRTGNTEAFF,TGTGCCAGTCGGACAGGTAACACTGAAGCTTTCTTT
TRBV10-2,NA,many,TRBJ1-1,CASSESWRAEAFF,TGCGCCAGCAGTGAGTCATGGCGCGCTGAAGCTTTCTTT
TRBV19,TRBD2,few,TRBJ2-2,CASSIGRDTGELFF,TGTGCCAGTAGTATCGGGAGGGACACCGGGGAGCTGTTTTTT
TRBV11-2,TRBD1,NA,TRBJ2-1,CASSLFGQENEQFF,TGTGCCAGCAGCTTATTCGGACAGGAGAATGAGCAGTTCTTC
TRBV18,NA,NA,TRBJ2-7,CASSPFYDRNEQYF,TGTGCCAGCTCACCTTTTTACGACAGGAACGAGCAGTACTTC
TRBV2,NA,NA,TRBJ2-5,CASSPTPRTSQETQYF,TGCGCCAGCAGCCCCACTCCCCGGACTTCCCAAGAGACCCAGTACTTC
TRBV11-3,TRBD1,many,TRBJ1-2,CASSLQGAAYGYTF,TGTGCCAGCAGCTTGCAGGGGGCCGCGTATGGCTACACCTTC
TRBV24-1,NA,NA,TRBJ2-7,CATSGAASYEQYF,TGTGCCACCAGTGGAGCGGCCTCCTACGAGCAGTACTTC
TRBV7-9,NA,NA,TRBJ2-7,CASSLDSGQLYEQYF,TGTGCCAGCAGCTTAGACAGTGGACAGCTCTACGAGCAGTACTTC
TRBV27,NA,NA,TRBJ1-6,CASSDLWGSPHSPLHF,TGTGCCAGCAGCGACCTCTGGGGTTCGCCCCATTCACCCCTCCACTTT
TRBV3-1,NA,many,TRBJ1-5,CASSQDAGLNQPQHF,TGTGCCAGCAGCCAAGACGCAGGGCTCAATCAGCCCCAGCATTTT
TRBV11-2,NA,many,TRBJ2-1,CASSLGVGVNPSYNEQFF,TGTGCCAGCAGCTTAGGGGTTGGGGTTAACCCGTCCTACAATGAGCAGTTCTTC
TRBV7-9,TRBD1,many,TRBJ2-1,CASRQTGTGSKDEQFF,TGTGCCAGCAGACAAACCGGGACAGGGAGCAAGGATGAGCAGTTCTTC
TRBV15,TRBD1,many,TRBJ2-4,CATSRALDRDQNIQYF,TGTGCCACCAGCAGAGCATTAGACAGGGATCAAAACATTCAGTACTTC
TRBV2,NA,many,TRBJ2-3,CASRGQVTGGPQDTQYF,TGTGCCAGCAGAGGACAGGTGACGGGGGGGCCACAAGATACGCAGTATTTT
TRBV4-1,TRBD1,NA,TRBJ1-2,CASSTREGTGGADYGYTF,TGCGCCAGCAGCACCCGAGAAGGGACAGGGGGCGCCGACTATGGCTACACCTTC
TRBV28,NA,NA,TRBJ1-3,CASGQTGISSGNTIYF,TGTGCCAGCGGACAGACAGGCATAAGCTCTGGAAACACCATATATTTT